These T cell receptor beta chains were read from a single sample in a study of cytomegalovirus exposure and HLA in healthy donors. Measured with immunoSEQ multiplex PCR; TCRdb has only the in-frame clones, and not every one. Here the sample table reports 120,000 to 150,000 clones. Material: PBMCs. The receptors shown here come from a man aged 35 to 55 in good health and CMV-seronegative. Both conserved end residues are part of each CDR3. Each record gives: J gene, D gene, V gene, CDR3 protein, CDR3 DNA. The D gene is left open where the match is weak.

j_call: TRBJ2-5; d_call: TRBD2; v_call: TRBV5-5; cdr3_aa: CASSFGSGGFQETQYF; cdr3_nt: TGTGCCAGCAGCTTTGGTAGCGGGGGTTTCCAAGAGACCCAGTACTTC
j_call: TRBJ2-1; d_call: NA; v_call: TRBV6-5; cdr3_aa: CASRTGSYNEQFF; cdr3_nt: TGTGCCAGCAGGACGGGCTCCTACAATGAGCAGTTCTTC
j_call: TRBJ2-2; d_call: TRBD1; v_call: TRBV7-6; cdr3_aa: CASSPPSTGITGELFF; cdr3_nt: TGTGCCAGCAGCCCGCCCTCGACAGGGATCACCGGGGAGCTGTTTTTT
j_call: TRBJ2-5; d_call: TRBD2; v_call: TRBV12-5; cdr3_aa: CASGLGGYQETQYF; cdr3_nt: TGTGCTAGTGGCCTCGGGGGGTACCAAGAGACCCAGTACTTC
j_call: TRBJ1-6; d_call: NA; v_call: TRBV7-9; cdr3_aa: CASRQAAANSPLHF; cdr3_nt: TGTGCCAGCCGCCAAGCGGCAGCTAATTCACCCCTCCACTTT
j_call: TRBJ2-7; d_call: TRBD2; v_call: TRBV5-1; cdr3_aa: CASSLWPGGGSYEQYF; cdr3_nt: TGCGCCAGCAGCTTATGGCCGGGAGGTGGCTCATACGAGCAGTACTTC
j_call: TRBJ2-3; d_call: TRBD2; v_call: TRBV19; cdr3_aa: CASSTYLAGGATSTDTQYF; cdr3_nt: TGTGCCAGTAGTACGTACTTAGCGGGGGGAGCGACTAGCACAGATACGCAGTATTTT
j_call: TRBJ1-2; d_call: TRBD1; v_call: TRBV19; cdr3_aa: CASSTLGQGHYGYTF; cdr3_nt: TGTGCCAGTAGTACCCTTGGACAGGGCCACTATGGCTACACCTTC
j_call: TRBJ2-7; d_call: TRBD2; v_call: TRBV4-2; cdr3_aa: CASSQERIAGGLSYEQYF; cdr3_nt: TGTGCCAGCAGCCAAGAGCGAATAGCGGGGGGCCTGAGCTACGAGCAGTACTTC
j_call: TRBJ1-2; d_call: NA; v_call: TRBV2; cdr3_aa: CASSDQGPGYGYTF; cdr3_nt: TGTGCCAGCAGTGACCAGGGGCCCGGCTATGGCTACACCTTC
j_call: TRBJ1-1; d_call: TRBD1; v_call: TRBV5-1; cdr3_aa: CASSLPGRGTGEAFF; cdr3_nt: TGCGCCAGCAGCTTGCCTGGGAGGGGGACAGGAGAAGCTTTCTTT
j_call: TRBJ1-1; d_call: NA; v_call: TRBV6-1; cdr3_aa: CASSTDRLNTEAFF; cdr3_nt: TGTGCCAGCAGCACGGACAGACTGAACACTGAAGCTTTCTTT